Presented here are 27 T cell receptor beta chains from one specimen sequenced in a study of blood T cell repertoires in COVID-19. Profiling relied on immunoSEQ multiplex PCR, and the TCRdb table lists in-frame clones only, not all of them. The sample holds 200,000 to 250,000 clones, 75% to 90% seen once. Sequencing input: PBMCs or T cells enriched from blood (not recorded which). Source of these receptors: a woman in her twenties or thirties who had been exposed to COVID-19.

The chain uses TRBV27 and TRBJ2-3; 7 nucleotides agree with TRBD2. Germline V gene data show CDR1 as MNHEY and CDR2 as SMNVEV (reference sequence). The V segment lost 3 bases and the J segment 1 base; nucleotides outside the gene matches: 1. This CDR3 region has 14 residues. CDR3 DNA: TGTGCCAGCAGTTTGGGGGGGGGCACAGATACGCAGTATTTT. The encoded protein is CASSLGGGTDTQYF.

With regard to this clone: The same CDR3 also results from other DNA sequences found in this sample. J is TRBJ1-1 and V is TRBV29-1; maybe TRBD1 (6 bases). The CDR3 runs to 13 residues. CDR1 is SQVTM, CDR2 ANQGSEA, per germline. V was shortened by 6 bases and J by 0 bases, with 11 bases between the two germline ends. For the CDR3, the DNA is TGCAGCGTAAAGACAGGTATGAACACTGAAGCTTTCTTT. Residues: CSVKTGMNTEAFF. Supplemented by reference TRBV29-1 and TRBJ1-1, the full variable domain reads SAVISQKPSRDICQRGTSLTIQCQVDSQVTMMFWYRQQPGQSLTLIATANQGSEATYESGFVIDKFPISRPNLTFSTLTVSNMSPEDSSIYLCSVKTGMNTEAFFGQGTRLTVV.

In this sample, this clone turned up a few times. V and J are TRBV5-5 and TRBJ1-2, with 9 bases aligning to TRBD1. After removal of 0 bases from V and 1 base from J, the junction contained 10 bases not matched to a gene. CDR1 is SGHKS and CDR2 is YYEKEE in the germline V gene (reference sequence). The CDR3 consists of 18 residues. The CDR3 DNA sequence: TGTGCCAGCAGCTTGGCCACGCTCCCGGGACAGGGTAACTATGGCTACACCTTC. This sequence encodes CASSLATLPGQGNYGYTF.

V usage is TRBV25-1 and J usage is TRBJ2-7; no reliable D call. Trimming removed 7 bases from V and 7 bases from J, with 17 bases in between. The CDR3 has 13 amino acids. In germline, CDR1 is MGHDK, CDR2 SYGVNS. CDR3 loop: CASNPRYGAEQYF. CDR3 in DNA: TGTGCCAGCAACCCCCGATATGGAGCTGAGCAGTACTTC.

This chain links TRBV28 with TRBJ1-2, with TRBD1 identical over 7 bases. J was trimmed by 8 bases and V by 3 bases; bases with no gene match: 6. CDR1 and CDR2 (germline): MDHEN, SYDVKM. This CDR3 is built from 13 residues. CDR3 sequence: CASSFVGGRGYTF. CDR3 in DNA: TGTGCCAGCAGTTTCGTAGGGGGCAGGGGCTACACCTTC.

This chain joins TRBV5-1 and TRBJ2-7, with 7 positions matching TRBD1. The CDR3 is 14 amino acids. J lost 3 bases, V lost 2 bases, and 5 bases had no gene match. Germline V gives CDR1 SGHRS, CDR2 YFSETQ. Here the CDR3 reads CASSFSGGVYEQYF. The CDR3 region has the DNA TGCGCCAGCAGCTTCTCAGGGGGTGTCTACGAGCAGTACTTC.

The gene calls are TRBV6-5 and TRBJ1-1, with D tentatively TRBD1 (5 bases). Germline values: CDR1 MNHEY, CDR2 SVGAGI. V lost 8 bases and J 1 base, leaving 11 bases between the germline ends. The CDR3 totals 13 residues. The CDR3 bases are TGTGCCAGCGGGGCAGGGCAGAACACTGAAGCTTTCTTT. It specifies CASGAGQNTEAFF.

This chain uses TRBV2 with TRBJ1-1; D is ambiguous. Germline V gene data show CDR1 as SNHLY and CDR2 as FYNNEI. The length of the CDR3 is 14 residues. V shed 3 bases and J shed 1 base, with 9 bases lying between them. The CDR3 here is CASSEVAGNTEAFF. In DNA, the CDR3 is TGTGCCAGCAGTGAGGTTGCAGGGAACACTGAAGCTTTCTTT. Using reference TRBV2 and TRBJ1-1 for the parts outside the CDR3, the full variable domain is EPEVTQTPSHQVTQMGQEVILRCVPISNHLYFYWYRQILGQKVEFLVSFYNNEISEKSEIFDDQFSVERPDGSNFTLKIRSTKLEDSAMYFCASSEVAGNTEAFFGQGTRLTVV.

The chain uses TRBV10-3 and TRBJ2-7; no definite D call. There are 12 residues in the CDR3. Germline values: CDR1 ENHRY, CDR2 SYGVKD. V lost 4 bases and J 4 bases, leaving 8 bases between the germline ends. CDR3 amino acids: CAISGSRYEQYF. CDR3 in DNA: TGTGCCATCAGTGGAAGTCGGTACGAGCAGTACTTC.

The rearrangement joins TRBV7-3 to TRBJ2-1, with TRBD1 as a possible D gene (6 bases). The CDR3 sequence is 22 residues long. CDR1 is SGHTA and CDR2 is FQGTGA in the germline V gene. Trimming stripped 5 bases from V and 1 base from J, with 33 bases between. The CDR3 coding sequence is TGTGCCAGCAGCCCCCATCCCCGCCCCTCGGGACATCAGATCCTTTCCTACAATGAGCAGTTCTTC. This translates into CASSPHPRPSGHQILSYNEQFF.

The genes are TRBV20-1 and TRBJ2-7; D is perhaps TRBD1 (6 bases). Germline values: CDR1 DFQATT, CDR2 SNEGSKA (reference sequence). V was pared by 3 bases and J by 7 bases, with 7 bases between. The CDR3 covers 10 residues. CDR3: CSARGTEQYF. The CDR3 DNA reads TGCAGTGCTAGGGGGACAGAGCAGTACTTC.

The rearrangement uses TRBV19 and TRBJ1-6; 11 nucleotides line up with TRBD1. Unmatched junction bases numbered 3, after V lost 5 bases and J lost 9 bases. Germline V lookup: CDR1 LNHDA, CDR2 SQIVND (reference sequence). CDR3 length: 14 residues. This chain's CDR3 is CASSGGQGASPLHF. For the CDR3, the DNA is TGTGCCAGTAGTGGAGGACAGGGGGCTTCACCCCTCCACTTT.

This clone has just one count. V and J are TRBV6-5 and TRBJ1-4; 7 bases agree with TRBD1. CDR1 is MNHEY and CDR2 is SVGAGI in the germline V gene. CDR3 size: 15 residues. The junction had 8 bases not matched to a gene; V was cut back by 2 bases and J by 8 bases. CDR3 residues: CASSYEGAEGEKLFF. CDR3 nucleotides: TGTGCCAGCAGTTACGAGGGGGCTGAGGGAGAAAAACTGTTTTTT.

This sequence joins TRBV20-1 and TRBJ1-2, with 9 bases matching TRBD1. The CDR3 loop spans 13 amino acids. Per germline, CDR1 DFQATT and CDR2 SNEGSKA (reference sequence). V was clipped by 3 bases and J by 3 bases; unmatched bases: 2. This chain's CDR3 is CSASTGGYYGYTF. The DNA of the CDR3 is TGCAGTGCTAGTACAGGGGGCTACTATGGCTACACCTTC.

In its sample, this clone was seen once. The chain employs TRBV9 and TRBJ2-1, with D possibly TRBD1 on 5 matching bases. From germline, CDR1 is SGDLS and CDR2 YYNGEE. There are 15 residues in the CDR3. Trimming left V 4 bases short and J 1 base short, with 12 bases between. The CDR3 coding sequence is TGTGCCAGCAGCAAAGGGCAGGGATCCTACAATGAGCAGTTCTTC. Translated: CASSKGQGSYNEQFF.

V and J are TRBV5-1 and TRBJ2-7; possible D gene TRBD1, 6 bases. The CDR3 totals 20 residues. Trimming removed 3 bases at V and 0 bases at J, with 28 bases between. Germline V gene data show CDR1 as SGHRS and CDR2 as YFSETQ. This chain's CDR3 is CASSSRQTGTSNGISYEQYF. CDR3 in DNA: TGCGCCAGCAGCTCCCGTCAGACAGGCACCTCCAACGGGATCTCCTACGAGCAGTACTTC. The variable domain in full, completed from reference TRBV5-1 and TRBJ2-7, reads KAGVTQTPRYLIKTRGQQVTLSCSPISGHRSVSWYQQTPGQGLQFLFEYFSETQRNKGNFPGRFSGRQFSNSRSEMNVSTLELGDSALYLCASSSRQTGTSNGISYEQYFGPGTRLTVT.

The chain joins TRBV18 to TRBJ2-1; 13 nucleotides agree with TRBD2. The germline V gene has CDR1 KGHSH and CDR2 LQKENI. The CDR3 totals 17 residues. Unmatched junction bases numbered 10, after V lost 2 bases and J lost 9 bases. The CDR3 bases are TGTGCCAGCTCACCAAAGGGACTAGCGGGAAAGGGGGGTGAGCAGTTCTTC. Translated: CASSPKGLAGKGGEQFF.

The table lists this clone with a count of one. This chain joins TRBV11-3 and TRBJ1-1; D ambiguous. Trimming pared 3 bases from V and 5 bases from J, leaving 10 bases between. CDR1 and CDR2 from the germline V gene are SGHNT and YENEEA. The CDR3 covers 13 residues. CDR3 coding DNA: TGTGCCAGCAGCTTGGGAGTAAGGACTGAAGCTTTCTTT. It yields the protein CASSLGVRTEAFF.

This clone was observed a single time. The V gene is TRBV5-1, the J gene TRBJ1-2, with 8 bases that match TRBD1. Trimming at V came to 0 bases and at J to 7 bases, leaving 5 bases not matched to a gene. Germline CDR1 and CDR2: SGHRS and YFSETQ. The CDR3 is 14 amino acids. CDR3 in DNA: TGCGCCAGCAGCTTGGTCCAGGGGGCTGGTGGCTACACCTTC. Translating it yields CASSLVQGAGGYTF.

V usage is TRBV28 and J usage is TRBJ1-2, with 8 bases fitting TRBD1. The CDR3 is 19 residues long. V lost 2 bases to trimming and J lost 0 bases; unmatched junction nucleotides: 14. Germline CDR1 and CDR2: MDHEN and SYDVKM. CDR3 sequence: CASSLAGQGSEYTNYGYTF. CDR3 DNA sequence: TGTGCCAGCAGTTTAGCCGGACAGGGTAGTGAGTATACTAACTATGGCTACACCTTC.

The rearrangement joins TRBV30 to TRBJ1-5; 7 bases map to TRBD1. This CDR3 contains 13 residues. The trim removed 6 bases at V and 4 bases at J, leaving 6 bases unmatched. Per germline, CDR1 GTSNPN and CDR2 SVGIG (reference sequence). The CDR3 sequence is CACRTGGNQPQHF. The CDR3 DNA reads TGTGCCTGTCGGACAGGAGGTAATCAGCCCCAGCATTTT.

The V call is TRBV18, the J call TRBJ2-7; 8 bases align to TRBD2. With V trimmed by 0 bases and J by 5 bases, 0 bases remained unmatched. CDR3 length: 13 amino acids. Germline values: CDR1 KGHSH, CDR2 LQKENI. This chain's CDR3 is CASSPPSGNEQYF. The CDR3 nucleotides are TGTGCCAGCTCACCACCTAGCGGGAACGAGCAGTACTTC.

The J gene is TRBJ2-1, the V gene TRBV11-3; tentatively, D is TRBD2 (6 bases). Germline loops: CDR1 SGHNT, CDR2 YENEEA. The CDR3 has 14 residues. Trimming shortened V by 5 bases and J by 6 bases, and 14 bases separated the two germline ends. The CDR3 region is CASSPWGLFNEQFF. CDR3 nucleotide sequence: TGTGCCAGCAGCCCTTGGGGACTCTTCAATGAGCAGTTCTTC.

This chain links TRBV5-1 with TRBJ1-6; TRBD1 agrees at 8 bases. J lost 8 bases, V lost 3 bases, and 4 bases had no gene match. Germline lookup yields CDR1 SGHRS and CDR2 YFSETQ. CDR3 length: 14 amino acids. The CDR3 region is CASSSTGGYSPLHF. CDR3 DNA: TGCGCCAGCAGCTCCACAGGGGGATATTCACCCCTCCACTTT. Full variable domain (remainder filled in from reference TRBV5-1 and TRBJ1-6): KAGVTQTPRYLIKTRGQQVTLSCSPISGHRSVSWYQQTPGQGLQFLFEYFSETQRNKGNFPGRFSGRQFSNSRSEMNVSTLELGDSALYLCASSSTGGYSPLHFGNGTRLTVT.

The chain joins TRBV12-5 to TRBJ2-1; 8 nucleotides match TRBD2. Germline V lookup: CDR1 LGHNT, CDR2 FRNRAP. This CDR3 is built from 15 residues. V trimming: 0 bases; J trimming: 12 bases; junction bases outside the gene matches: 10. CDR3 protein: CASGLVLSGSSWQFF. In nucleotides, the CDR3 is TGTGCTAGTGGTTTGGTTTTGAGCGGGAGTAGTTGGCAGTTCTTC.

J is TRBJ2-1 and V is TRBV6-5, with 10 bases that match TRBD2. The CDR3 spans 16 residues. J lost 7 bases, V lost 0 bases, and 6 bases had no gene match. Germline V gene data show CDR1 as MNHEY and CDR2 as SVGAGI. For the CDR3, the DNA is TGTGCCAGCAGTTACTCTCGGACTAGCGGACGGAATGAGCAGTTCTTC. Translation gives CASSYSRTSGRNEQFF.

V gene TRBV4-1 combines with J gene TRBJ2-7; D not resolved. Trimming removed 0 bases from V and 4 bases from J, with 4 bases in between. The CDR3 has 12 amino acids. In germline, CDR1 is MGHRA, CDR2 YSYEKL. The CDR3 loop is CASSQDPYEQYF. The CDR3 bases are TGCGCCAGCAGCCAAGATCCGTACGAGCAGTACTTC.